Presented here are 21 T cell receptor beta chains from one specimen sequenced in a study of CD8 T cells in Susac syndrome. Random hexamers were used to reverse transcribe the RNA input (about 0.5 to 1 ug). Each CDR3 protein is one row after TCRdb ran MiXCR on the immunoSEQ multiplex PCR reads. The sample includes 150,000 to 200,000 distinct CDR3 sequences, over 85% of them seen just once. The sample taken for sequencing was CD4+ T cells from PBMCs. The receptors shown here come from a human donor with multiple sclerosis.

The chain combines TRBV27 with TRBJ1-5; D uncertain. The germline V and J ends were trimmed by 3 bases and 0 bases, with 18 bases remaining between them. The CDR3 covers 18 residues. Per germline, CDR1 MNHEY and CDR2 SMNVEV (reference sequence). The CDR3 DNA follows: TGTGCCAGCAGTTTGGTTGGGCAGGTTAAAGATAGCAATCAGCCCCAGCATTTT. Translating it yields CASSLVGQVKDSNQPQHF.

The chain uses TRBV20-1 and TRBJ2-1; TRBD1 matches 8 bases. CDR3 length equals 12 residues. V shed 2 bases and J 9 bases; nucleotides not matched to a gene: 3. From germline, CDR1 is DFQATT and CDR2 SNEGSKA (reference sequence). In DNA form, the CDR3 reads TGCAGTGCTAGACAGGGGGCATTTGAGCAGTTCTTC. It translates to CSARQGAFEQFF.

J is TRBJ2-7 and V is TRBV27; 7 bases fit TRBD2. V trimming: 6 bases; J trimming: 0 bases; junction bases outside the gene matches: 5. The CDR3 is 14 amino acids. Germline lookup yields CDR1 MNHEY and CDR2 SMNVEV (reference sequence). CDR3 nucleotides: TGTGCCAGCAGCCCCAGCGGGATCTCCTACGAGCAGTACTTC. It is translated as CASSPSGISYEQYF.

The chain employs TRBV20-1 and TRBJ2-7, with D uncertain. In germline, CDR1 is DFQATT, CDR2 SNEGSKA (reference sequence). With 3 bases removed from V and 5 bases from J, the gap between germline ends came to 20 bases. The CDR3 contains 15 residues. As DNA, the CDR3 is TGCAGTGCTAGTGGCCTTGAAGGAGCCCCCGACGAGCAGTACTTC. It translates to CSASGLEGAPDEQYF.

The CDR3 spells CASSLLGHFRNSPLHF. The DNA of the CDR3 is TGTGCCAGCAGCTTGTTGGGACACTTTCGTAATTCACCCCTCCACTTT. This sequence joins TRBV5-6 and TRBJ1-6, with D maybe TRBD1 (6 bases). Germline CDR1 and CDR2: SGHDT and YYEEEE. Trimming left V 1 base short and J 6 bases short, with 14 bases between. CDR3 size: 16 residues.

As to this clonotype: A read error may produce the germline difference seen at one junction end. The chain links TRBV20-1 to TRBJ2-1; perhaps TRBD2 as D (7 bases). Looked up from germline, CDR1 is DFQATT and CDR2 is SNEGSKA (reference sequence). There are 14 residues in the CDR3. This CDR3 is CSTRGGVTYNEQFF. The CDR3 nucleotides are TGCAGTACTAGGGGGGGGGTAACCTACAATGAGCAGTTCTTC.

On this clonotype: One junction end does not reproduce the germline sequence, and a read error may be involved. The chain employs TRBV27 and TRBJ2-3, with D uncertain. The CDR3 consists of 13 residues. Germline V gene sequence: CDR1 MNHEY, CDR2 SMNVEV (reference sequence). CDR3 region: CASSFSGNSWKHF. DNA for the CDR3: TGTGCCAGCAGTTTCTCCGGTAACTCCTGGAAACATTTT.

This clonotype has just one count. The genes are TRBV7-3 and TRBJ2-3; D remains ambiguous. There are 13 residues in the CDR3. The germline V gene has CDR1 SGHTA and CDR2 FQGTGA. Trimming removed 2 bases from V and 2 bases from J, with 5 bases in between. Here the CDR3 reads CASSLDPTDTQYF. DNA of the CDR3: TGTGCCAGCAGCTTAGACCCCACAGATACGCAGTATTTT.

This chain uses TRBV5-6 with TRBJ1-2; unclear D gene. V lost 0 bases to trimming and J lost 8 bases, with 14 bases between them. This CDR3 contains 14 residues. The germline V gene encodes CDR1 SGHDT and CDR2 YYEEEE. In DNA form, the CDR3 reads TGTGCCAGCAGCTTGGCCCATGGCCCTGACGGCTACACCTTC. Its protein is CASSLAHGPDGYTF.

The J gene is TRBJ2-4, the V gene TRBV6-1; a weak D match, TRBD2 (6 bases). With 8 bases removed from V and 0 bases from J, the gap between germline ends came to 26 bases. The length of the CDR3 is 19 residues. Germline V CDR1 and CDR2: MNHNS, SASEGT. CDR3 in DNA: TGTGCCAGCTTCCTTCGACGGGGGTCAGTAGCGACAGCCAAAAACATTCAGTACTTC. It translates to CASFLRRGSVATAKNIQYF.

This clonotype has a single count. The chain joins TRBV30 to TRBJ1-5, with 7 bases lining up with TRBD1. CDR3 length equals 13 residues. Germline assignment: CDR1 GTSNPN and CDR2 SVGIG (reference sequence). Losses at the gene ends were 2 bases for V and 7 bases for J; bases not matched to a gene: 5. CDR3 coding DNA: TGTGCCTGGAGTCCCAGGGGGGAACAGCCCCAGCATTTT. Its translation: CAWSPRGEQPQHF.

The chain joins TRBV5-1 to TRBJ2-3; D remains ambiguous. Germline assignment: CDR1 SGHRS and CDR2 YFSETQ. The V gene lost 0 bases and the J gene lost 0 bases, with 14 bases spanning the gap. The CDR3 contains 17 residues. CDR3 nucleotide sequence: TGCGCCAGCAGCTTGGGCCTGGCTAAAGTTAGCACAGATACGCAGTATTTT. Translated: CASSLGLAKVSTDTQYF.

The CDR3 is CASSPAETSTNEQFF. DNA of the CDR3: TGCGCCAGCAGCCCTGCCGAGACCTCTACCAATGAGCAGTTCTTC. The V call is TRBV5-1, the J call TRBJ2-1; no firm D call. The germline V and J ends were trimmed by 4 bases and 6 bases, with 17 bases remaining between them. CDR3 length: 15 amino acids. Germline V gives CDR1 SGHRS, CDR2 YFSETQ.

The V call is TRBV10-1, the J call TRBJ2-7; 8 nucleotides line up with TRBD2. Losses at the gene ends were 6 bases for V and 3 bases for J; bases not matched to a gene: 7. The germline CDR1 and CDR2 sequences are WNHNN and SYGVQD (reference sequence). This CDR3 is 14 amino acids long. The CDR3 DNA reads as TGCGCCAGCAGCCCGGGACTAGAAAACTACGAGCAGTACTTC. Its translation: CASSPGLENYEQYF.

The chain couples TRBV10-3 to TRBJ2-3; no definite D call. The CDR3 spans 15 residues. Germline CDR1 reads ENHRY; CDR2 reads SYGVKD. Trimming took off 5 bases at V and 0 bases at J, with 12 bases between the two ends. CDR3 in amino acids: CAISPRSTSTDTQYF. CDR3 sequence (DNA): TGTGCCATCAGTCCCCGGTCAACTAGCACAGATACGCAGTATTTT.

J is TRBJ2-1 and V is TRBV28, with D maybe TRBD2 (6 bases). Germline V gene lookup returns CDR1 MDHEN and CDR2 SYDVKM. The CDR3 is 13 residues long. Trimming shortened V by 3 bases and J by 7 bases, and 10 bases separated the two germline ends. This chain's CDR3 is CASSLRLGNEQFF. CDR3 nucleotide sequence: TGTGCCAGCAGTTTGAGACTAGGGAATGAGCAGTTCTTC.

The rearrangement uses TRBV20-1 and TRBJ2-5; 7 bases agree with TRBD2. The CDR3 has 14 amino acids. The V and J ends lost 0 bases and 7 bases, in that order; junction bases with no gene match: 8. Germline V gene data show CDR1 as DFQATT and CDR2 as SNEGSKA (reference sequence). CDR3 in amino acids: CSARELALTGTQYF. The DNA for the CDR3 is TGCAGTGCTAGAGAACTAGCGCTCACAGGGACCCAGTACTTC.

The rearrangement links TRBV30 to TRBJ2-7; D possibly corresponds to TRBD1 (5 bases). Trimming stripped 2 bases from V and 6 bases from J, with 14 bases between. The CDR3 is 13 amino acids. Germline V gene sequence: CDR1 GTSNPN, CDR2 SVGIG (reference sequence). CDR3 sequence: CAWSSFRAPEQYF. The CDR3, as DNA: TGTGCCTGGAGTTCTTTCAGGGCTCCCGAGCAGTACTTC.

The chain combines TRBV12-3 or TRBV12-4 with TRBJ2-6, with D hard to call. This CDR3 region has 15 residues. Trimming took off 2 bases at V and 0 bases at J, with 5 bases between the two ends. The CDR3 DNA follows: TGTGCCAGCAGTTTAAGAAGCTCTGGGGCCAACGTCCTGACTTTC. Translating gives CASSLRSSGANVLTF.

The gene calls are TRBV27 and TRBJ2-2; D might be TRBD2 (6 bases). The V end lost 5 bases, the J end lost 1 base, and 8 bases lay between the germline ends. Germline lookup yields CDR1 MNHEY and CDR2 SMNVEV (reference sequence). The CDR3 consists of 14 residues. This CDR3 reads CASSPAGNTGELFF. CDR3 DNA: TGTGCCAGCAGTCCAGCGGGGAACACCGGGGAGCTGTTTTTT.

This clonotype has just one count. The CDR3 spells CASSYGTSGEETQYF. CDR3 nucleotides: TGCGCCAGCAGCTACGGGACTAGCGGCGAAGAGACCCAGTACTTC. The chain combines TRBV5-1 with TRBJ2-5, with 11 bases matching TRBD2. The CDR3 is 15 residues long. Germline loops: CDR1 SGHRS, CDR2 YFSETQ. V was pared by 3 bases and J by 3 bases, with 4 bases of the junction left unmatched.